This TCR beta chain comes out of a study of B cell selection in AIRE deficiency. The CDR3 is 11 amino acids. Germline-derived CDR1 and CDR2 are LNHDA and SQIVND (reference sequence). Trimming took 4 bases from V and 8 from J, leaving 8 bases between them. TCRdb keeps only in-frame clones here, not all; method: immunoSEQ multiplex PCR. This table holds some 20,000 clones, 95% to 98% found once. General study points: Patient Tconv cells held around a third of Treg sequences shared by healthy donors. With only TCRbeta sequenced, about 37% of shared healthy Treg sequences overlapped Tconv.

CD4+CD127+ cells were sorted as the conventional CD4 T cells. A word on this clone: Its matching antigen is unknown.

The specimen sequenced was conventional CD4+ T cells sorted from PBMCs. The clonotype comes from a human donor with AIRE deficiency. The chain has TRBV19 and TRBJ1-2; D possibly corresponds to TRBD1 (5 bases). The CDR3 reads CASSTRGGYTF. CDR3 in DNA: TGTGCCAGTAGTACGAGGGGAGGCTACACCTTC.